This T cell receptor beta chain was retrieved from a study of T cells in localized non-small cell lung cancer (dated by TCRdb to 2018 to 2021). Study-wide context: The study analyzed T cell repertoires of about 230 early-stage NSCLC patients, comparing tumors and uninvolved tumor-adjacent lungs. The cohort was made up of some 240 treatment-naive NSCLC patients whose localized lung tumors had been resected. NSCLC patients had a mean age of approximately 70 years, and around 140 were male and 107 female. General study outcomes and caveats: Longer overall survival was associated with higher blood T cell density, whereas shorter survival was associated with higher adjacent-lung clonality. Because multi-region tumor sequencing was not performed, intratumor heterogeneity could not be ruled out. A median of approximately 62 of the top 100 tumor clones turned up in the paired uninvolved adjacent lung, and under 30 of those clones also ranked among the top 100 of that same adjacent lung. Because of the exploratory design, TCR variables were selected using unadjusted p-values without false-discovery rate correction. Uninvolved tumor-adjacent lung showed the highest T cell clonality, higher than tumor, which suggests more focused antigenic responses in the adjacent lung.

Turning to this clone: Its antigen specificity is not known. The input lacks base qualities; no much larger clone sits a single base away.

TCR beta CDR3 regions were sequenced from DNA using the immunoSEQ Assay. The authors' analysis ran thus. To compute T cell density, TCR beta template counts were normalized to usable DNA, which was estimated by amplifying housekeeping genes. Richness was estimated with the preseqR package, extrapolating to 400,000 templates for PBMC samples and 120,000 templates for tissue samples. Clonality was defined as one minus Pielou's evenness. To identify tissue-enriched TCRs, differential abundance testing was run on productive amino-acid clonotypes with a minimum total count of 5 and an alpha of 0.1. The Jaccard Index and the Morisita Overlap Index were used to quantify repertoire overlap between compartments. GLIPH clustered TCR beta CDR3s with public tetramer-defined viral CDR3s; viral motifs required at least three viral sequences plus V-gene enrichment. The clones in this table, taken by TCRdb from immuneACCESS, are in-frame only. Not every clone is retained; where verified, under half of the shortfall comes from an unresolved V gene, and the cause of the rest is unknown. The V and J calls and clone size are taken from that table; D and trimming were inferred from the DNA. This sample comprises some 140,000 clones, around 92% of them detected only once. Of the sample, around 1.8% falls within the top ten clones.

At diagnosis, peripheral blood, uninvolved tumor-adjacent lung and tumor were collected and were preserved as a mix of fresh-frozen and FFPE material. For TCR repertoire profiling, the blood samples were analyzed as peripheral blood mononuclear cells. The sequence came from a female donor older than 55 with stage I lung adenocarcinoma. Sequencing used peripheral blood, obtained before any cancer treatment.

The nucleotide sequence is TGTGCCAGCAGTGAACGGGGCCTAAACCCCTATGGCTACACCTTC. This translates into CASSERGLNPYGYTF. Rearrangement joined TRBV6-1 to TRBJ1-2; the D gene is perhaps TRBD1, from 5 matching bases. Including cysteine and phenylalanine, the CDR3 has 15 amino acids. Of all the DNA, just the CDR3 is kept, 45 bases in frame from base 1. V sheds 2 bases and J sheds 4 bases, leaving 14 bases between their ends. The germline V gene yields MNHNS for CDR1 and SASEGT for CDR2.